The 21 T cell receptor beta chains listed next were all sequenced from one sample in a study of blood T cell repertoires in COVID-19. Clones were read by immunoSEQ multiplex PCR, and TCRdb kept only the in-frame ones, dropping some. Among approximately 140,000 clones, approximately 87% were seen once, and the ten largest hold under 7.5%. The sequenced material came from peripheral blood. All receptors come from a man aged 80 or over with acute or convalescent COVID-19.

A word on this clone: Other DNA sequences of this sample code for an identical CDR3. The chain recombines TRBV5-1 with TRBJ1-1, with D perhaps TRBD1 (5 bases). Germline CDR1 SGHRS, CDR2 YFSETQ. The CDR3 contains 14 residues. Trimming shortened V by 1 base and J by 5 bases, and 12 bases separated the two germline ends. This CDR3 reads CASSLQGGVTEAFF. DNA for the CDR3: TGCGCCAGCAGCTTGCAGGGAGGGGTAACTGAAGCTTTCTTT.

There are a few counts of this clone. The J gene is TRBJ2-2, the V gene TRBV19; D perhaps matches TRBD1 (6 bases). The CDR3 is 14 amino acids. Germline V gene data show CDR1 as LNHDA and CDR2 as SQIVND (reference sequence). V lost 7 bases and J 3 bases, leaving 12 bases between the germline ends. The CDR3: CASNIPGDTGELFF. The CDR3 region has the DNA TGTGCCAGTAATATCCCAGGGGACACCGGGGAGCTGTTTTTT.

The chain uses TRBV7-2 and TRBJ2-5; the D gene is possibly TRBD1 (5 bases). Trimming left V 4 bases short and J 2 bases short, with 11 bases between. Germline loops: CDR1 SGHTA, CDR2 FQGNSA. The CDR3 consists of 14 residues. This chain's CDR3 is CASSSRRGQETQYF. CDR3 DNA sequence: TGTGCCAGCAGCTCTAGAAGGGGTCAAGAGACCCAGTACTTC.

The chain employs TRBV6-1 and TRBJ2-6; 9 nucleotides align to TRBD1. Looked up from germline, CDR1 is MNHNS and CDR2 is SASEGT. V shed 3 bases, J shed 3 bases, and the junction held 12 bases outside the gene matches. The CDR3 runs to 19 residues. The CDR3 spells CASSDPQGALVGGANVLTF. DNA of the CDR3: TGTGCCAGCAGTGACCCACAGGGGGCCCTTGTAGGTGGGGCCAACGTCCTGACTTTC.

The CDR3 sequence is CASSPGTGANVLTF. The CDR3 DNA sequence: TGTGCCAGCAGCCCAGGCACTGGGGCCAACGTCCTGACTTTC. This chain connects TRBV6-4 to TRBJ2-6, with D unclear. This CDR3 contains 14 residues. The germline gives CDR1 MRHNA, CDR2 SNTAGT. V lost 6 bases and J lost 2, with 8 bases in between.

The V and J genes are TRBV20-1 and TRBJ2-2; TRBD2 matches 8 bases. The CDR3 runs 15 residues. Trimming took 3 bases from V and 4 from J; bases not matched to a gene: 7. From germline, CDR1 is DFQATT and CDR2 SNEGSKA (reference sequence). CDR3 sequence: CSASPISGTTGELFF. CDR3 nucleotide sequence: TGCAGTGCTAGTCCGATTAGCGGGACCACCGGGGAGCTGTTTTTT.

The chain joins TRBV3-1 (or the pseudogene TRBV3-2) to TRBJ1-6; a possible D gene is TRBD1 (5 bases). V lost 4 bases, J lost 9 bases, and 13 bases lay in between. Germline V gene lookup returns CDR1 LGHDT and CDR2 YNNKEL (reference sequence). The CDR3 length is 14 residues. The CDR3 reads CASSLQGAASPLHF. CDR3 coding DNA: TGTGCCAGCAGCCTCCAAGGGGCGGCTTCACCCCTCCACTTT.

The count of this clone is one. The chain is built from TRBV9 and TRBJ1-1, with D possibly matching TRBD1 (5 bases). The CDR3 runs 15 residues. V was clipped by 4 bases and J by 0 bases, with 13 bases between them. Per the germline V gene, CDR1 is SGDLS and CDR2 is YYNGEE. CDR3 sequence reads: CASSLEGSLNTEAFF. The CDR3 nucleotides read TGTGCCAGCAGCCTAGAGGGGTCGTTGAACACTGAAGCTTTCTTT.

The rearrangement uses TRBV28 and TRBJ1-2; D uncertain. The germline V gene has CDR1 MDHEN and CDR2 SYDVKM. This CDR3 is 13 amino acids long. V dropped 4 bases and J dropped 5 bases, with 11 bases sitting between them. As DNA, the CDR3 is TGTGCCAGCAGTTCGGGAAGAACATATGGCTACACCTTC. This codes for CASSSGRTYGYTF.

This rearrangement joins TRBV20-1 to TRBJ1-2, with 12 bases fitting TRBD1. V was pared by 6 bases and J by 3 bases, with 14 bases of the junction left unmatched. Looked up from germline, CDR1 is DFQATT and CDR2 is SNEGSKA (reference sequence). The CDR3 consists of 17 residues. The CDR3 bases are TGCAGTGCAAGTTCACCGGGACAGGGGGCTCGGTACTATGGCTACACCTTC. Amino acids: CSASSPGQGARYYGYTF.

V and J are TRBV7-8 and TRBJ2-5, with 11 positions matching TRBD1. CDR1 and CDR2 from the germline V gene are SGHVS and FQNEAQ. Trimming removed 4 bases from V and 2 bases from J; junction bases left unmatched: 6. CDR3 length: 16 residues. CDR3 sequence: CASSSGQGASQETQYF. For the CDR3, the DNA is TGTGCCAGCAGCTCCGGACAGGGGGCGTCTCAAGAGACCCAGTACTTC.

The chain uses TRBV11-2 and TRBJ1-4; D is ambiguous. V lost 5 bases to trimming and J lost 8 bases, with 30 bases between them. The length of the CDR3 is 19 residues. Per the germline V gene, CDR1 is SGHAT and CDR2 is FQNNGV. CDR3: CASSNTEMGRSGRSEKLFF. The CDR3 region has the DNA TGTGCCAGCAGCAACACAGAGATGGGCCGCTCCGGGAGGTCAGAAAAACTGTTTTTT.

The V gene is TRBV6-5, the J gene TRBJ1-5; D is ambiguous. Trimming took 7 bases from V and 4 from J, leaving 11 bases between them. CDR3 length: 13 amino acids. Germline assignment: CDR1 MNHEY and CDR2 SVGAGI. CDR3 bases: TGTGCCAGCACCCGAGAGAGTAATCAGCCCCAGCATTTT. Translated: CASTRESNQPQHF.

The J gene is TRBJ2-7, the V gene TRBV18; TRBD1 matches at 7 bases. Germline CDR1 and CDR2: KGHSH and LQKENI. The J segment lost 7 bases and the V segment lost 0 bases, leaving 6 bases of the junction unmatched. The length of the CDR3 is 14 residues. The CDR3 DNA follows: TGTGCCAGCTCACCACCGGTTGCAGGGGGTGAGCAGTACTTC. Its translation: CASSPPVAGGEQYF.

In nucleotides, the CDR3 is TGCAGCGTTGAATTTCAAGCGGCAACCTACAATGAGCAGTTCTTC. Translation: CSVEFQAATYNEQFF. V is TRBV29-1 and J is TRBJ2-1; D possibly corresponds to TRBD2 (5 bases). CDR1 and CDR2 from the germline V gene are SQVTM and ANQGSEA. Trimming removed 2 bases at V and 2 bases at J, with 13 bases between. The length of the CDR3 is 15 residues.

The CDR3 loop is CASSLPGTGLYEQYF. For the CDR3, the DNA is TGTGCCAGCAGTCTCCCCGGGACAGGTCTATACGAGCAGTACTTC. The chain has TRBV2 and TRBJ2-7; 8 nucleotides agree with TRBD1. The CDR3 runs to 15 residues. Trimming at V came to 5 bases and at J to 4 bases, leaving 10 bases not matched to a gene. Germline assignment: CDR1 SNHLY and CDR2 FYNNEI.

This clone was recorded once. The V and J genes are TRBV28 and TRBJ2-6, with D hard to call. This CDR3 has 16 residues. Trimming pared 5 bases from V and 0 bases from J, leaving 11 bases between. Per germline, CDR1 MDHEN and CDR2 SYDVKM. The CDR3 DNA reads TGTGCCAGCAGTCTTATACACCTCTCTGGGGCCAACGTCCTGACTTTC. Amino acids: CASSLIHLSGANVLTF. The full variable domain, with the rest looked up from reference TRBV28 and TRBJ2-6, is DVKVTQSSRYLVKRTGEKVFLECVQDMDHENMFWYRQDPGLGLRLIYFSYDVKMKEKGDIPEGYSVSREKKERFSLILESASTNQTSMYLCASSLIHLSGANVLTFGAGSRLTVL.

The chain employs TRBV7-2 and TRBJ1-5, with D unresolved. This CDR3 is built from 13 residues. CDR1 is SGHTA and CDR2 is FQGNSA in the germline V gene. V lost 5 bases and J 4 bases, leaving 9 bases between the germline ends. The CDR3 reads CASSRRVNQPQHF. DNA of the CDR3: TGTGCCAGCAGCAGGAGGGTAAATCAGCCCCAGCATTTT.

The CDR3 DNA reads TGTGCCAGCTCACCAGGGACACGCGACATTCAGTACTTC. This gives the protein CASSPGTRDIQYF. V gene TRBV18 combines with J gene TRBJ2-4; D is perhaps TRBD1 (6 bases). The germline gives CDR1 KGHSH, CDR2 LQKENI. The germline V and J ends were trimmed by 2 bases and 8 bases, with 10 bases remaining between them. CDR3 size: 13 residues.

This clone was observed a handful of times. In the same sample, other DNA sequences code for this CDR3. The chain links TRBV5-6 to TRBJ2-5; no reliable D call. Per the germline V gene, CDR1 is SGHDT and CDR2 is YYEEEE. CDR3 length equals 13 residues. Trimming left V 1 base short and J 0 bases short, with 4 bases between. CDR3 in amino acids: CASSLRYQETQYF. CDR3 nucleotides: TGTGCCAGCAGCTTGCGGTACCAAGAGACCCAGTACTTC.

The chain links TRBV6-5 to TRBJ2-1; TRBD2 agrees at 10 bases. The CDR3 is made up of 14 amino acids. The J segment lost 10 bases and the V segment lost 2 bases, leaving 5 bases of the junction unmatched. Germline-derived CDR1 and CDR2 are MNHEY and SVGAGI. The CDR3 sequence is CASSYLPLAGEQFF. The CDR3 DNA is TGTGCCAGCAGTTACCTCCCACTAGCGGGGGAGCAGTTCTTC.